This TCR beta chain derives from a study of sequential checkpoint blockade in melanoma. Overall study context: Randomization was 1:1 between first-line nivolumab→ipilimumab and ipilimumab→nivolumab. Matched biopsies came pretreatment and at week 13 for some 22 patients.

The method was immunoSEQ multiplex PCR; TCRdb's version includes in-frame clones alone and lacks a portion of them. The sample holds about 9,600 clones, approximately 30% seen once. The CDR3 is 18 residues long. J gave up 4 bases and V 1 base, and 13 bases lay outside the gene matches. Germline assignment: CDR1 MNHNS and CDR2 SASEGT. Treatment in this sample: randomized to nivolumab then ipilimumab (arm A) or the reverse (arm B). This clone occurred many times. The sequence derives from a human donor with melanoma. V is TRBV6-1 and J is TRBJ2-5; 9 bases map to TRBD2. The sequenced sample was tumor tissue (inferred from file names), obtained from a patient given nivolumab and ipilimumab in sequence. In nucleotides, the CDR3 is TGTGCCAGCAGTGAAGGTCAAGTCGCGGGGGGGCTCCGAGAGACCCAGTACTTC. As protein: CASSEGQVAGGLRETQYF.